This T cell receptor beta chain was captured by sequencing in a study of blood T cell repertoires in COVID-19. Overall study: The samples span acute and convalescent COVID-19 from the United States, Italy and Spain.

V lost 1 base and J lost 6; bases outside the gene matches: 5. The CDR3 extends over 15 amino acids. Germline CDR1 and CDR2: SGHTA and FQGNSA. Clones were read by immunoSEQ multiplex PCR, and TCRdb kept only the in-frame ones, dropping some. The data show approximately 91,000 clones, with 76% seen just once and approximately 6.8% held by the top ten. Sequenced material: peripheral blood. This TCR was recovered from a man in his 70s with acute or convalescent COVID-19. The chain couples TRBV7-2 to TRBJ1-5, with 8 positions matching TRBD1. CDR3 amino acids: CASSLVTGGGQPQHF. The CDR3 DNA follows: TGTGCCAGCAGCTTAGTCACAGGGGGAGGTCAGCCCCAGCATTTT.